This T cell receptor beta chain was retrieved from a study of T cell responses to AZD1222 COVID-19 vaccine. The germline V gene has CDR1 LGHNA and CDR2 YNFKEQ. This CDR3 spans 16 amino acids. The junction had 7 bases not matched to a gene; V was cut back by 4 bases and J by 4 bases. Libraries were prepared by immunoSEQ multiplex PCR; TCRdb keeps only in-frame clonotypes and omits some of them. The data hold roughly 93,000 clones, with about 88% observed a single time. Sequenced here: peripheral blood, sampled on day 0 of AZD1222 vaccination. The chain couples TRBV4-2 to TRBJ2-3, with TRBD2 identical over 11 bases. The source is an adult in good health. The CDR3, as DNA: TGTGCCAGCAGCCCGGCTAGCGGGGGGCGGGCAGATACGCAGTATTTT. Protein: CASSPASGGRADTQYF.